This T cell receptor (beta chain) was found in a study of CD8+CD57+ T cells in acquired aplastic anemia. Overall study: Quantities of DNA derived from sorted CD4+ and CD8+ cells averaged around 3 ug. Study findings and constraints: Patients versus controls showed no significant CD8+ Simpson's diversity difference. The number of CD8+ CDR3 sequences shared by patients and controls was twenty-nine.

Patients who underwent sequencing had shown CD8+CD57+ cell expansion by flow cytometry. No therapy had been given to the patients at the time of blood sampling. V was pared by 4 bases and J by 3 bases, with 9 bases of the junction left unmatched. The CDR3 length is 15 residues. CDR1 SEHNR and CDR2 FQNEAQ come from the germline V gene (reference sequence). TCR beta VDJ and CDR3 profiling used genomic DNA as template. MiXCR was run by TCRdb on the reads, yielding one entry per CDR3 protein. The repertoire holds about 220,000 distinct CDR3 sequences, with about 44% as singletons. On this clonotype: The antigen is unknown.

The rearrangement joins TRBV7-9 to TRBJ2-7; 7 bases fit TRBD1. Sequenced material: sorted CD4+, CD8+, or CD8+CD57+ T cells (not recorded which) from PBMCs. This TCR was recovered from a human donor with aplastic anemia. The CDR3 DNA reads TGTGCCAGCAGCTCAGGGGGAATAGCCAGCTACGAGCAGTACTTC. Translating it yields CASSSGGIASYEQYF.